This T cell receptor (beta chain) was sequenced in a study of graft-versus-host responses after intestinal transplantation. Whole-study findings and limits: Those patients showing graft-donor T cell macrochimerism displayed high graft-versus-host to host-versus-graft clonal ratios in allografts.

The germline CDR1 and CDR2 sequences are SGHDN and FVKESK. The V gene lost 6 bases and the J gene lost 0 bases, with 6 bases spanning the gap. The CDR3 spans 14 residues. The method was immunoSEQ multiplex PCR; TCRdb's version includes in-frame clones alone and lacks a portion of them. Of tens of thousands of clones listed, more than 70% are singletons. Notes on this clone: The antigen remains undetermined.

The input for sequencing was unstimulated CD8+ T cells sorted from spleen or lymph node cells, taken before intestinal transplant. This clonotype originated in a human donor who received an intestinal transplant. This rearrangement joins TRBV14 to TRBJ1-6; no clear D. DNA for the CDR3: TGTGCCAGCAGATATAGCTCCTATAATTCACCCCTCCACTTT. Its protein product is CASRYSSYNSPLHF.